The rows below give T cell receptor beta chains drawn from one sample of a study of T-cell reconstitution after alpha-beta-depleted transplantation in children. TCRdb re-analysed the PCR reads in MiXCR, keeping a single row per CDR3 protein. The sample holds a few hundred thousand distinct CDR3 sequences; about a fifth are singletons and the top ten take around 4%. The source was PBMCs from the stem cell graft donor, collected from the stem cell graft. These receptors all stem from a human donor who donated a stem cell graft to a child with acute myeloid leukemia. CDR3s include the opening cysteine and the closing phenylalanine or tryptophan. A D gene is named only where the DNA matches it firmly. Size is stated for part of the rows, as once, few or many counts, or as a class when the clone is expanded.

cdr3_aa cdr3_nt j_call d_call v_call clone_size
CASRARAGEGPQHF TGTGCCAGCAGGGCCCGGGCAGGGGAAGGGCCCCAGCATTTT TRBJ1-5 - TRBV12-3/TRBV12-4 few
CASRGRGLSSRYNEQFF TGTGCCAGCAGGGGACGGGGGCTGTCTAGCCGGTACAATGAGCAGTTCTTC TRBJ2-1 - TRBV2 few
CASSLDFLAGLNNEQFF TGTGCCAGCAGCTTGGATTTCTTAGCGGGACTGAACAATGAGCAGTTCTTC TRBJ2-1 TRBD2 TRBV11-2 -
CATSDTSRAEETQYF TGTGCCACCAGTGATACCTCCCGGGCCGAAGAGACCCAGTACTTC TRBJ2-5 - TRBV24-1 few
CANRRSGVNTEAFF TGTGCCAACCGACGTTCGGGTGTGAACACTGAAGCTTTCTTT TRBJ1-1 - TRBV12-3/TRBV12-4 few
CASSVEPGNNEQFF TGTGCCAGCAGCGTAGAGCCAGGCAACAATGAGCAGTTCTTC TRBJ2-1 - TRBV9 few
CASMAGSLLYTEAFF TGTGCCAGCATGGCAGGGTCCCTATTATATACTGAAGCTTTCTTT TRBJ1-1 - TRBV25-1 few
CASSSPGGAYEQYF TGTGCCAGCAGTTCCCCGGGGGGGGCCTACGAGCAGTACTTC TRBJ2-7 TRBD2 TRBV12-3/TRBV12-4 few
CASSLYWNLAEYNEQFF TGTGCCAGCAGCTTATACTGGAATCTAGCGGAATACAATGAGCAGTTCTTC TRBJ2-1 TRBD2 TRBV7-8 -
CASSTGLAGSYNEQFF TGTGCCAGCAGCACGGGACTAGCGGGCTCCTACAATGAGCAGTTCTTC TRBJ2-1 TRBD2 TRBV12-3/TRBV12-4 -
CSASEGRGSYEQYF TGCAGTGCCTCCGAGGGGAGGGGTTCCTACGAGCAGTACTTC TRBJ2-7 TRBD2 TRBV20-1 many
CSVAEVQQFF TGCAGCGTTGCAGAGGTGCAGCAGTTCTTC TRBJ2-1 - TRBV29-1 many
CASSQVPAYNEQFF TGCGCCAGCAGCCAAGTCCCGGCCTACAATGAGCAGTTCTTC TRBJ2-1 - TRBV4-3 -
CASRGLRSSYNEQFF TGTGCCAGCAGGGGACTGAGGAGCTCCTACAATGAGCAGTTCTTC TRBJ2-1 - TRBV6-1 many
CASSPVPRERYSNQPQHF TGTGCCAGCAGTCCCGTCCCCCGGGAGCGGTATAGCAATCAGCCCCAGCATTTT TRBJ1-5 - TRBV27 -
CASSLAYLTTGYSTDTQYF TGCGCCAGCAGCTTGGCCTACTTAACTACAGGGTATTCCACAGATACGCAGTATTTT TRBJ2-3 - TRBV5-1 -
CATLREGDYNEQFF TGTGCCACCCTTCGGGAGGGGGACTACAATGAGCAGTTCTTC TRBJ2-1 TRBD2 TRBV24-1 many
CASSYAKGSYEQYF TGTGCCAGCAGTTATGCGAAGGGAAGCTACGAGCAGTACTTC TRBJ2-7 - TRBV6-5 -
CATSDQREVSSYEQYF TGTGCCACCAGTGATCAGAGGGAAGTTAGCTCCTACGAGCAGTACTTC TRBJ2-7 - TRBV24-1 -
CASSEAVVRGYGYTF TGTGCCAGCAGTGAAGCGGTCGTGAGGGGCTATGGCTACACCTTC TRBJ1-2 - TRBV6-1 -
CASSKQGSQETQYF TGTGCCAGCAGCAAACAGGGGAGTCAAGAGACCCAGTACTTC TRBJ2-5 TRBD1 TRBV9 -
CASSQDRSGTYNEQFF TGCGCCAGCAGCCAAGATCGTAGCGGGACGTACAATGAGCAGTTCTTC TRBJ2-1 TRBD2 TRBV4-1 -
CSVEDGTTDTQYF TGCAGCGTTGAAGACGGGACCACAGATACGCAGTATTTT TRBJ2-3 - TRBV29-1 -
CSARDLGQSSYEQYF TGCAGTGCTAGAGATCTGGGACAGAGCTCCTACGAGCAGTACTTC TRBJ2-7 TRBD1 TRBV20-1 many
CASSPMAGGIYDEQYF TGTGCCAGCAGCCCCATGGCGGGGGGGATATACGACGAGCAGTACTTC TRBJ2-7 TRBD2 TRBV7-9 -